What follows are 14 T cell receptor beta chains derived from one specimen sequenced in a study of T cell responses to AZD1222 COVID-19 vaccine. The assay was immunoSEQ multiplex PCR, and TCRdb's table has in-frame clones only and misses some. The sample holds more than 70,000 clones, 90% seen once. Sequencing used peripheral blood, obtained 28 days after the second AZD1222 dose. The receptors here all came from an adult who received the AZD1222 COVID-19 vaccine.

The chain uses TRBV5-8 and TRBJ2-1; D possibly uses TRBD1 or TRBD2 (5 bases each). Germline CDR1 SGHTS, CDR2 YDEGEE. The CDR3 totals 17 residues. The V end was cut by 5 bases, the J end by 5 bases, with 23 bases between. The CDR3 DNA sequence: TGTGCCAGCAGGGTCGGGGCTGCCCGGGTGGACAACAATGAGCAGTTCTTC. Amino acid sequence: CASRVGAARVDNNEQFF.

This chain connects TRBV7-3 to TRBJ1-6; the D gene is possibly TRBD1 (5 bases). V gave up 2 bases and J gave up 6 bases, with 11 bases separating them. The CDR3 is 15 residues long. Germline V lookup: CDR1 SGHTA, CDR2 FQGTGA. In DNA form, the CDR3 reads TGTGCCAGCAGCTTACTAGGGCAGGGTAATTCACCCCTCCACTTT. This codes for CASSLLGQGNSPLHF.

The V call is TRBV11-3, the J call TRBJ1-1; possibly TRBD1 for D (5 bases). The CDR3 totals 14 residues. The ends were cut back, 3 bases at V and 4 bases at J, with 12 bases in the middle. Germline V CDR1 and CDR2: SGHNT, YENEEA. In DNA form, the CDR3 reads TGTGCCAGCAGCTTTTCGCAGGGTTCCACTGAAGCTTTCTTT. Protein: CASSFSQGSTEAFF.

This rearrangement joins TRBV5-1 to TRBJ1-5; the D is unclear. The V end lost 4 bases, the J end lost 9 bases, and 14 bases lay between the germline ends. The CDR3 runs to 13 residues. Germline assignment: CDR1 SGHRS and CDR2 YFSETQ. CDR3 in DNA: TGCGCCAGCAGCCTCCATGGGGTCGCGCCCCAGCATTTT. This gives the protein CASSLHGVAPQHF. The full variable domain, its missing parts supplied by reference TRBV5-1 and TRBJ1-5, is KAGVTQTPRYLIKTRGQQVTLSCSPISGHRSVSWYQQTPGQGLQFLFEYFSETQRNKGNFPGRFSGRQFSNSRSEMNVSTLELGDSALYLCASSLHGVAPQHFGDGTRLSIL.

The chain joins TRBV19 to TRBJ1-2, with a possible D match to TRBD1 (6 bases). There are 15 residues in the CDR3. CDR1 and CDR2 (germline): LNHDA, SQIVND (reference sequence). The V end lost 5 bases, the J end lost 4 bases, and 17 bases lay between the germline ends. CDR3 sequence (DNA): TGTGCCAGTAGTCCTGGTAGGCAGGGGTTCTATGGCTACACCTTC. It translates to CASSPGRQGFYGYTF.

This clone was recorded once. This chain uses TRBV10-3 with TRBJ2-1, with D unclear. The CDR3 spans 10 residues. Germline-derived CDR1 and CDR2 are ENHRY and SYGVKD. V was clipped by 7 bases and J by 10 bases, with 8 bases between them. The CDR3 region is CAINPREQFF. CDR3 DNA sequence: TGTGCCATCAACCCTAGAGAGCAGTTCTTC.

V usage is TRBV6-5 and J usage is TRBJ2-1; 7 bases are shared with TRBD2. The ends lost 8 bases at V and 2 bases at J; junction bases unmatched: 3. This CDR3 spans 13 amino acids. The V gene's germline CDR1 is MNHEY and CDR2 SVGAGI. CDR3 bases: TGTGCCAGCCGTCGGGGGGCCTACAATGAGCAGTTCTTC. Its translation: CASRRGAYNEQFF.

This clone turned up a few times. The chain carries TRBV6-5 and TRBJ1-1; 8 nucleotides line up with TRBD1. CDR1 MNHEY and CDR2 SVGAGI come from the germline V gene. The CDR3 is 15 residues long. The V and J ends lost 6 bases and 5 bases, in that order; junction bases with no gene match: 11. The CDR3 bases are TGTGCCAGCAGACCCCCAGACAGGGGAGTAACTGAAGCTTTCTTT. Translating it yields CASRPPDRGVTEAFF.

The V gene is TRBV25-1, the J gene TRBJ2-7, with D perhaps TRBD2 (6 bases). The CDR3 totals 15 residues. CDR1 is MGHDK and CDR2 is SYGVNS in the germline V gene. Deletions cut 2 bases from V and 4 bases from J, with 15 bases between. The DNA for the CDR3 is TGTGCCAGCAGTGAAGGTATGAGCGGAGGGTACGAGCAGTACTTC. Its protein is CASSEGMSGGYEQYF.

The CDR3 region is CASSHGLARANTGELFF. CDR3 in DNA: TGCGCCAGCAGCCACGGACTAGCCCGGGCGAACACCGGGGAGCTGTTTTTT. The chain employs TRBV4-1 and TRBJ2-2; the match to TRBD2 covers 8 bases. The J segment lost 0 bases and the V segment lost 3 bases, leaving 6 bases of the junction unmatched. Germline V gives CDR1 MGHRA, CDR2 YSYEKL. The CDR3 loop spans 17 amino acids.

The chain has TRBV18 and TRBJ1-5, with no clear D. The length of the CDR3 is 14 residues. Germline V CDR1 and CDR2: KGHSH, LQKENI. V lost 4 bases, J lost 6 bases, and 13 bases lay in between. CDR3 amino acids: CASSRDFQSQPQHF. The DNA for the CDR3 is TGTGCCAGCTCACGTGACTTTCAGAGTCAGCCCCAGCATTTT.

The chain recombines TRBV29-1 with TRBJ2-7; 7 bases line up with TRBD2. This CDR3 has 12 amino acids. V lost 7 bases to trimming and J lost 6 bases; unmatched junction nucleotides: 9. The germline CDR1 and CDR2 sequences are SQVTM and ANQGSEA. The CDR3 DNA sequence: TGCAGCGGAGGGGAGTTAGCGGGCGAGCAGTACTTC. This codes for CSGGELAGEQYF.

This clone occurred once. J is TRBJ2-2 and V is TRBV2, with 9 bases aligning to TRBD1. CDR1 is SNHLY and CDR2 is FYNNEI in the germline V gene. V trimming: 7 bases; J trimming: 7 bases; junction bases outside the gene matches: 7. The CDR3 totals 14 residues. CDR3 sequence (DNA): TGTGCCAGCAACGAGGGACAGGGATTCGGGGAGCTGTTTTTT. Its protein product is CASNEGQGFGELFF.

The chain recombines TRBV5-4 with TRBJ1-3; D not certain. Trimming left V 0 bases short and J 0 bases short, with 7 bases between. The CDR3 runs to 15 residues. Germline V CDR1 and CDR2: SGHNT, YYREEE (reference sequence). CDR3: CASSLDPGSGNTIYF. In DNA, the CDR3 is TGTGCCAGCAGCTTGGATCCGGGCTCTGGAAACACCATATATTTT. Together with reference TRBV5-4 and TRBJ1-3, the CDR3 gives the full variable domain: ETGVTQSPTHLIKTRGQQVTLRCSSQSGHNTVSWYQQALGQGPQFIFQYYREEENGRGNFPPRFSGLQFPNYSSELNVNALELDDSALYLCASSLDPGSGNTIYFGEGSWLTVV.